These 10 T cell receptor beta chains were sequenced from one sample in a study of blood T cell repertoires in COVID-19. Some clones are missing from TCRdb's copy, which holds only in-frame ones; the method was immunoSEQ multiplex PCR. The table lists around 240,000 clones, just under 85% of them singletons, with around 1.9% in the top ten. The sample taken for sequencing was peripheral blood. These receptors originate from a woman aged 80 or older with acute or convalescent COVID-19.

This clone came up once. This chain uses TRBV25-1 with TRBJ1-1; 7 bases line up with TRBD1. Germline values: CDR1 MGHDK, CDR2 SYGVNS. Losses at the gene ends were 5 bases for V and 6 bases for J; bases not matched to a gene: 6. The CDR3 sequence is 13 residues long. The CDR3 is CASSPQGGAEAFF. CDR3 DNA sequence: TGTGCCAGCAGTCCCCAGGGGGGCGCTGAAGCTTTCTTT.

The chain couples TRBV19 to TRBJ1-5, with D possibly matching TRBD1 (5 bases). V was trimmed by 6 bases and J by 3 bases, leaving 12 bases between them. Germline CDR1 LNHDA, CDR2 SQIVND (reference sequence). CDR3 length: 14 residues. The CDR3 loop reads CASRITGVNQPQHF. The CDR3 DNA reads TGTGCCAGTAGAATTACAGGAGTCAATCAGCCCCAGCATTTT.

The chain recombines TRBV3-1 (or the pseudogene TRBV3-2) with TRBJ2-1, with D perhaps TRBD2 (6 bases). With 4 bases removed from V and 6 bases from J, the gap between germline ends came to 16 bases. The CDR3 loop spans 15 amino acids. Germline V gene data show CDR1 as LGHDT and CDR2 as YNNKEL (reference sequence). The CDR3 loop is CASSPTDRDCNEQFF. The CDR3 DNA follows: TGTGCCAGCAGCCCGACCGACCGGGACTGCAATGAGCAGTTCTTC.

This clone has just a few counts. The chain links TRBV2 to TRBJ1-2, with 12 bases lining up with TRBD1. This CDR3 has 14 amino acids. With 7 bases clipped from V and 7 bases from J, the junction kept 7 bases outside the gene matches. Germline lookup yields CDR1 SNHLY and CDR2 FYNNEI. CDR3 DNA: TGTGCCAGCACCGGAGGGACAGGGGGCGGTGGCTACACCTTC. This codes for CASTGGTGGGGYTF.

The chain combines TRBV28 with TRBJ2-7; 8 bases are shared with TRBD2. The V and J ends lost 5 bases and 3 bases, in that order; junction bases with no gene match: 12. The CDR3 length is 16 residues. Germline CDR1 and CDR2: MDHEN and SYDVKM. CDR3: CASSPHDGRAYYEQYF. The DNA for the CDR3 is TGTGCCAGCAGTCCCCATGACGGGAGGGCCTACTACGAGCAGTACTTC.

This chain uses TRBV20-1 with TRBJ2-1; 10 positions match TRBD1. The ends lost 3 bases at V and 7 bases at J; junction bases unmatched: 9. Germline V CDR1 and CDR2: DFQATT, SNEGSKA (reference sequence). The CDR3 covers 15 residues. CDR3: CSASELGQGINEQFF. CDR3 in DNA: TGCAGTGCTAGTGAGCTGGGACAGGGGATTAATGAGCAGTTCTTC.

The chain links TRBV7-2 to TRBJ2-7; 8 nucleotides match TRBD2. Germline CDR1 and CDR2: SGHTA and FQGNSA. The trim removed 4 bases at V and 2 bases at J, leaving 7 bases unmatched. The CDR3 extends over 15 amino acids. As DNA, the CDR3 is TGTGCCAGCAGCTCGGGAGCGGGGGCAGCCTACGAGCAGTACTTC. Translation: CASSSGAGAAYEQYF. Looking up the rest from reference TRBV7-2 and TRBJ2-7 gives the full variable domain: GAGVSQSPSNKVTEKGKDVELRCDPISGHTALYWYRQSLGQGLEFLIYFQGNSAPDKSGLPSDRFSAERTGGSVSTLTIQRTQQEDSAVYLCASSSGAGAAYEQYFGPGTRLTVT.

The V call is TRBV7-9, the J call TRBJ2-3; no reliable D call. The CDR3 is 14 residues long. CDR1 SEHNR and CDR2 FQNEAQ come from the germline V gene (reference sequence). V gave up 2 bases and J gave up 8 bases, with 14 bases separating them. The CDR3 DNA sequence: TGTGCCAGCAGCTTAAGTGGGCCCCAAGGTACGCAGTATTTT. Protein product: CASSLSGPQGTQYF.

The gene calls are TRBV19 and TRBJ2-2; 8 bases line up with TRBD2. Germline-derived CDR1 and CDR2 are LNHDA and SQIVND (reference sequence). V lost 7 bases and J lost 4; bases outside the gene matches: 11. The CDR3 extends over 16 amino acids. The DNA for the CDR3 is TGTGCCAGTAATACAGTCGGGAGGGGGTTCACCGGGGAGCTGTTTTTT. The encoded protein is CASNTVGRGFTGELFF.

CDR3 nucleotides: TGTGCCAGCAGCCAAGCGGGTGGGTCGAAATACGAGCAGTACTTC. Amino acid sequence: CASSQAGGSKYEQYF. The chain is built from TRBV3-1 (or the pseudogene TRBV3-2) and TRBJ2-7; unclear D gene. Trimming took 1 base from V and 4 from J, leaving 14 bases between them. The CDR3 has 15 residues. Germline-derived CDR1 and CDR2 are LGHDT and YNNKEL (reference sequence).